Below are 10 T cell receptor beta chains sequenced from a single sample in a study of cytomegalovirus exposure and HLA in healthy donors. PCR primers comprised 60 Vbeta and 13 Jbeta primers. Only in-frame clones appear in the TCRdb table, and some are missing; sequencing was by immunoSEQ multiplex PCR. The sample yields 170,000 or so clones, 70% to 80% seen once. Input material: PBMCs. These receptors came from a male donor in good health and CMV-seronegative.

This clone was observed a few times. The chain recombines TRBV27 with TRBJ1-1; D is ambiguous. The length of the CDR3 is 17 residues. Germline CDR1 MNHEY, CDR2 SMNVEV (reference sequence). Trimming shortened V by 5 bases and J by 4 bases, and 23 bases separated the two germline ends. The CDR3 DNA is TGTGCCAGCAGTCTAACCCGTGTCGGAGGGAGGACCACTGAAGCTTTCTTT. It encodes CASSLTRVGGRTTEAFF.

This clone was picked up a small number of times. The chain recombines TRBV6-5 with TRBJ1-1; D may be TRBD1 (5 bases). The V gene lost 5 bases and the J gene lost 0 bases, with 13 bases spanning the gap. The germline gives CDR1 MNHEY, CDR2 SVGAGI. There are 15 residues in the CDR3. The CDR3 sequence: CASSPLGGLNTEAFF. For the CDR3, the DNA is TGTGCCAGCAGTCCCCTCGGGGGGTTGAACACTGAAGCTTTCTTT.

This clone came up a few times. The J gene is TRBJ2-7, the V gene TRBV27, with D tentatively TRBD2 (6 bases). Germline V lookup: CDR1 MNHEY, CDR2 SMNVEV (reference sequence). The ends were cut back, 3 bases at V and 3 bases at J, with 12 bases in the middle. The CDR3 extends over 14 amino acids. CDR3 DNA sequence: TGTGCCAGCAGTTTCCGACTAGGCTTCTACGAGCAGTACTTC. Protein product: CASSFRLGFYEQYF.

For the CDR3, the DNA is TGTGCCAGCAGGTCCTCTAGCGGGACAATATACAATGAGCAGTTCTTC. Protein product: CASRSSSGTIYNEQFF. The chain employs TRBV28 and TRBJ2-1, with 9 bases lining up with TRBD2. The junction had 10 bases not matched to a gene; V was cut back by 6 bases and J by 4 bases. Looked up from germline, CDR1 is MDHEN and CDR2 is SYDVKM. The CDR3 extends over 16 amino acids.

As regards this clone: The same CDR3 is also encoded by other DNA sequences in this sample. The genes are TRBV6-5 and TRBJ1-1; D perhaps matches TRBD1 (5 bases). The CDR3 covers 14 residues. Germline V lookup: CDR1 MNHEY, CDR2 SVGAGI. The V gene lost 3 bases and the J gene lost 5 bases, with 13 bases spanning the gap. CDR3: CASSYGQGRTEAFF. As DNA, the CDR3 is TGTGCCAGCAGTTATGGGCAGGGTCGGACTGAAGCTTTCTTT.

V is TRBV11-2 and J is TRBJ2-3, with D uncertain. V dropped 4 bases and J dropped 3 bases, with 5 bases sitting between them. The germline gives CDR1 SGHAT, CDR2 FQNNGV. This CDR3 has 12 amino acids. Written as DNA, the CDR3 is TGTGCCAGCAGCTACTCTACAGATACGCAGTATTTT. It is translated as CASSYSTDTQYF.

The V call is TRBV15, the J call TRBJ1-3, with TRBD1 as a possible D gene (6 bases). Per germline, CDR1 LNHNV and CDR2 YYDKDF (reference sequence). The CDR3 sequence is 16 residues long. Trimming took 0 bases from V and 2 from J, leaving 11 bases between them. The DNA for the CDR3 is TGTGCCACCAGCAGAGATTTGGCAGGGGCTGGAAACACCATATATTTT. It translates to CATSRDLAGAGNTIYF.

The chain is built from TRBV11-2 and TRBJ1-6, with D unclear. V lost 3 bases and J 7 bases, leaving 16 bases between the germline ends. The germline CDR1 and CDR2 sequences are SGHAT and FQNNGV. This CDR3 spans 16 amino acids. CDR3 amino acids: CASSFRDRGKNSPLHF. The CDR3, as DNA: TGTGCCAGCAGCTTCAGAGATCGCGGGAAAAATTCACCCCTCCACTTT.

The V call is TRBV19, the J call TRBJ2-1; TRBD2 matches at 9 bases. CDR1 is LNHDA and CDR2 is SQIVND in the germline V gene (reference sequence). The ends lost 6 bases at V and 3 bases at J; junction bases unmatched: 6. The CDR3 loop spans 15 amino acids. As DNA, the CDR3 is TGTGCCAGTAGCAGGAGCGGGGGGCTCTACAATGAGCAGTTCTTC. Its translation: CASSRSGGLYNEQFF.

The rearrangement links TRBV15 to TRBJ2-5; D gene ambiguous. From germline, CDR1 is LNHNV and CDR2 YYDKDF (reference sequence). The CDR3 contains 12 residues. V was trimmed by 0 bases and J by 4 bases, leaving 3 bases between them. The DNA for the CDR3 is TGTGCCACCAGCAGAGATCTAGAGACCCAGTACTTC. It yields the protein CATSRDLETQYF.